Sequencing of this TCR beta chain was carried out in a study of blood T cells in healthy people across ages. Sample-barcoded 5' priming and a J-beta primer mix drove a second PCR of roughly 7 to 11 cycles. TCRdb reprocessed the 5' RACE reads with MiXCR, giving one entry per CDR3 protein. The sample contains 270,000 or so distinct CDR3 sequences, 25% to 30% of which appear only once. A few counts support this clonotype. Its antigen is as yet unknown. Germline and junction disagree at one end, which may indicate a read error. CDR1 and CDR2 (germline): SGHTA, FQGTGA. This CDR3 has 15 amino acids. Points from the study as a whole: TCR beta diversity was tightly associated with the proportion of naive T cells. There was no known CMV status for donors, so expanded clonotype changes were possibly confounded.

The sequence came from a woman in her 70s in good health. The rearrangement uses TRBV7-3 and TRBJ2-5, with 9 bases that match TRBD2. The DNA matches TRBJ2-1 better at its end, which makes the J call doubtful. Material for sequencing was blood. This CDR3 is CASSRTGTSSNEQFF. The DNA of the CDR3 is TGTGCCAGCAGCCGAACCGGGACTAGCTCCAATGAACAGTTCTTC.